These 29 T cell receptor beta chains came from one sample sequenced in a study of beta chain features in type 1 diabetes. Investigators reverse transcribed all isolated RNA, so they sequenced expressed TCRB transcripts. Sequencing used immunoSEQ multiplex PCR; TCRdb keeps in-frame clones, though not all of them. The table includes around 430,000 clones, about 30% detected once. Sequencing was performed on naive CD4+ T cells from blood. These receptor sequences come from a man younger than 35 in good health.

The chain links TRBV2 to TRBJ2-7; 7 bases line up with TRBD2. In germline, CDR1 is SNHLY, CDR2 FYNNEI. The CDR3 has 14 residues. The trim removed 8 bases at V and 0 bases at J, leaving 7 bases unmatched. Written as DNA, the CDR3 is TGTGCCAGCGTCCGGATAGCGGGCTCCTACGAGCAGTACTTC. Translating gives CASVRIAGSYEQYF. Together with reference TRBV2 and TRBJ2-7, the CDR3 gives the full variable domain: EPEVTQTPSHQVTQMGQEVILRCVPISNHLYFYWYRQILGQKVEFLVSFYNNEISEKSEIFDDQFSVERPDGSNFTLKIRSTKLEDSAMYFCASVRIAGSYEQYFGPGTRLTVT.

J is TRBJ2-1 and V is TRBV18; 12 bases map to TRBD1. Trimming at V came to 6 bases and at J to 6 bases, leaving 6 bases not matched to a gene. Per germline, CDR1 KGHSH and CDR2 LQKENI. The CDR3 runs to 15 residues. The CDR3 DNA is TGTGCCAGCTCGGCGGGACAGGGGGCGACCAATGAGCAGTTCTTC. Its translation is CASSAGQGATNEQFF. Full variable domain (missing parts from reference TRBV18 and TRBJ2-1): NAGVMQNPRHLVRRRGQEARLRCSPMKGHSHVYWYRQLPEEGLKFMVYLQKENIIDESGMPKERFSAEFPKEGPSILRIQQVVRGDSAAYFCASSAGQGATNEQFFGPGTRLTVL.

V is TRBV29-1 and J is TRBJ1-1; D not certain. Germline assignment: CDR1 SQVTM and CDR2 ANQGSEA. CDR3 length: 15 residues. The V gene lost 2 bases and the J gene lost 6 bases, with 19 bases spanning the gap. The CDR3 coding sequence is TGCAGCGTTGAAAAGGCGTCTGAGGCCGGCGCTGAAGCTTTCTTT. This sequence encodes CSVEKASEAGAEAFF.

The rearrangement uses TRBV11-2 and TRBJ2-1, with 8 bases identical to TRBD2. The trim removed 3 bases at V and 4 bases at J, leaving 2 bases unmatched. Germline V gene lookup returns CDR1 SGHAT and CDR2 FQNNGV. The CDR3 is 14 amino acids. The CDR3 is CASSFSGGYNEQFF. CDR3 bases: TGTGCCAGCAGCTTTTCGGGAGGGTACAATGAGCAGTTCTTC.

The chain uses TRBV5-4 and TRBJ2-2; D uncertain. V gave up 2 bases and J gave up 4 bases, with 9 bases separating them. There are 14 residues in the CDR3. Germline V CDR1 and CDR2: SGHNT, YYREEE (reference sequence). The CDR3 nucleotides read TGTGCCAGCAGCTTTGGGGATCCCACCGGGGAGCTGTTTTTT. It translates to CASSFGDPTGELFF.

V is TRBV11-3 and J is TRBJ2-1; 9 bases map to TRBD2. The junction had 13 bases not matched to a gene; V was cut back by 6 bases and J by 7 bases. Germline loops: CDR1 SGHNT, CDR2 YENEEA. There are 16 residues in the CDR3. In DNA, the CDR3 is TGTGCCAGCAGTCGATTAGGTCTAGCGGGAAGGAATGAGCAGTTCTTC. It is translated as CASSRLGLAGRNEQFF.

In its sample, this clone was seen a few times. The germline gene is not matched at one end of the junction; a read error may be the cause. The V and J genes are TRBV15 and TRBJ1-4, with D perhaps TRBD1 (5 bases). The germline V gene has CDR1 LNHNV and CDR2 YYDKDF (reference sequence). The CDR3 consists of 12 residues. The CDR3 DNA is TGTGCCACCAGCAGAGGTACGGGATCAAGGGGCTTT. It specifies CATSRGTGSRGF.

This clone appeared a few times. V is TRBV30 and J is TRBJ2-1, with TRBD2 identical over 10 bases. This CDR3 has 14 residues. Germline V gene sequence: CDR1 GTSNPN, CDR2 SVGIG (reference sequence). Trimming removed 3 bases from V and 8 bases from J; junction bases left unmatched: 7. CDR3 DNA sequence: TGTGCCTGGAGGAGGCTGCTAGCGGGAGATGAGCAGTTCTTC. This translates into CAWRRLLAGDEQFF.

The J gene is TRBJ2-4, the V gene TRBV28; perhaps TRBD2 as D (6 bases). Per germline, CDR1 MDHEN and CDR2 SYDVKM. Trimming pared 5 bases from V and 0 bases from J, leaving 20 bases between. There are 18 residues in the CDR3. The chain's CDR3 is CASSPSGPVLKAKNIQYF. The CDR3 DNA sequence: TGTGCCAGCAGTCCCAGCGGGCCGGTCCTTAAAGCCAAAAACATTCAGTACTTC.

V and J are TRBV9 and TRBJ2-7; D is possibly TRBD1 or TRBD2 (5 bases each). The CDR3 length is 14 residues. Trimming shortened V by 5 bases and J by 1 base, and 13 bases separated the two germline ends. CDR1 and CDR2 (germline): SGDLS, YYNGEE. The CDR3 loop reads CASSKGPTSYEQYF. The CDR3 coding sequence is TGTGCCAGCAGTAAGGGACCTACGTCCTACGAGCAGTACTTC.

This clone was detected only a few times. The chain carries TRBV11-2 and TRBJ2-3; D might be TRBD2 (5 bases). Trimming took off 1 base at V and 3 bases at J, with 8 bases between the two ends. The CDR3 spans 14 residues. Germline CDR1 reads SGHAT; CDR2 reads FQNNGV. CDR3 loop: CASSLASGTDTQYF. The DNA for the CDR3 is TGTGCCAGCAGCTTAGCTTCGGGGACAGATACGCAGTATTTT.

The table lists this clone with a few counts. This sequence joins TRBV6-1 and TRBJ2-7, with a possible D match to TRBD1 (6 bases). CDR3 size: 13 residues. Looked up from germline, CDR1 is MNHNS and CDR2 is SASEGT. V lost 6 bases and J 3 bases, leaving 12 bases between the germline ends. The CDR3, as DNA: TGTGCCAGCAGGGACAGTACAATCTACGAGCAGTACTTC. Translated: CASRDSTIYEQYF.

A remark on this clone: The same CDR3 is also encoded by other DNA sequences in this sample. The V call is TRBV30, the J call TRBJ2-3; D is undetermined. The CDR3 loop spans 13 amino acids. V was cut by 0 bases and J by 2 bases, with 6 bases left in between. Germline loops: CDR1 GTSNPN, CDR2 SVGIG (reference sequence). In DNA form, the CDR3 reads TGTGCCTGGAGTGTTACGCTCACAGATACGCAGTATTTT. Translation gives CAWSVTLTDTQYF. The full variable domain, its missing parts supplied by reference TRBV30 and TRBJ2-3, is SQTIHQWPATLVQPVGSPLSLECTVEGTSNPNLYWYRQAAGRGLQLLFYSVGIGQISSEVPQNLSASRPQDRQFILSSKKLLLSDSGFYLCAWSVTLTDTQYFGPGTRLTVL.

There are a few counts of this clone. The V call is TRBV4-2, the J call TRBJ2-7, with a weak D call TRBD1 (5 bases). Looked up from germline, CDR1 is LGHNA and CDR2 is YNFKEQ. The CDR3 spans 15 residues. The V end lost 3 bases, the J end lost 0 bases, and 12 bases lay between the germline ends. CDR3 region: CASSQQGSGSYEQYF. The CDR3 bases are TGTGCCAGCAGCCAGCAGGGATCGGGCTCCTACGAGCAGTACTTC.

The chain links TRBV30 to TRBJ1-2; D unresolved. In germline, CDR1 is GTSNPN, CDR2 SVGIG (reference sequence). The CDR3 has 14 residues. V was trimmed by 7 bases and J by 4 bases, leaving 19 bases between them. This CDR3 reads CAYRSEGNRYGYTF. For the CDR3, the DNA is TGTGCCTACCGATCCGAGGGAAATCGCTATGGCTACACCTTC.

In this sample, this clone turned up a few times. The chain joins TRBV15 to TRBJ2-7; TRBD2 matches 7 bases. Germline V gene lookup returns CDR1 LNHNV and CDR2 YYDKDF (reference sequence). Germline trimming cut 0 bases from V and 2 bases from J; bases unmatched to any gene: 7. CDR3 length equals 16 residues. CDR3 amino acids: CATSRELAGETYEQYF. In DNA, the CDR3 is TGTGCCACCAGCAGAGAATTGGCGGGAGAAACCTACGAGCAGTACTTC.

This clone was observed a few times. This chain connects TRBV30 to TRBJ2-1; TRBD2 agrees at 13 bases. J gave up 6 bases and V 0 bases, and 8 bases lay outside the gene matches. CDR3 length: 17 amino acids. CDR1 and CDR2 from the germline V gene are GTSNPN and SVGIG (reference sequence). This CDR3 reads CAWSVLLAGGPGNEQFF. The CDR3 nucleotides read TGTGCCTGGAGTGTACTACTAGCGGGAGGGCCAGGCAATGAGCAGTTCTTC.

This clone was found a few times. The chain combines TRBV13 with TRBJ2-7; 13 bases fit TRBD2. V lost 5 bases, J lost 5 bases, and 9 bases stayed unmatched. This CDR3 region has 16 residues. Germline V gene sequence: CDR1 PRHDT, CDR2 FYEKMQ (reference sequence). The CDR3 region is CASSQGGLAGAHEQYF. Here the CDR3 DNA reads TGTGCCAGCAGCCAGGGCGGACTAGCGGGAGCCCACGAGCAGTACTTC.

The genes are TRBV9 and TRBJ2-1, with TRBD2 matching over 8 bases. V was clipped by 3 bases and J by 8 bases; unmatched bases: 1. Germline CDR1 SGDLS, CDR2 YYNGEE. This CDR3 is 12 amino acids long. The CDR3 here is CASSGLAYEQFF. The CDR3 coding sequence is TGTGCCAGCAGCGGACTAGCGTATGAGCAGTTCTTC. The entire variable domain, with the rest obtained from reference TRBV9 and TRBJ2-1, is as follows: DSGVTQTPKHLITATGQRVTLRCSPRSGDLSVYWYQQSLDQGLQFLIQYYNGEERAKGNILERFSAQQFPDLHSELNLSSLELGDSALYFCASSGLAYEQFFGPGTRLTVL.

The gene calls are TRBV14 and TRBJ1-2, with D unclear. Between the trimmed V and J ends, which lost 0 bases and 5 bases, there was a span of 10 bases. The CDR3 runs 14 residues. Looked up from germline, CDR1 is SGHDN and CDR2 is FVKESK. CDR3 bases: TGTGCCAGCAGCCAAGATCGGGCAGGTTATGGCTACACCTTC. Its translation is CASSQDRAGYGYTF.

The CDR3 is CASSGLSGSEDTQYF. For the CDR3, the DNA is TGTGCCAGCAGTGGGCTTAGCGGGAGTGAAGATACGCAGTATTTT. The J gene is TRBJ2-3, the V gene TRBV2, with 9 bases fitting TRBD2. Germline CDR1 SNHLY, CDR2 FYNNEI. V dropped 4 bases and J dropped 5; count of bases not matched to a gene: 7. The CDR3 loop spans 15 amino acids.

This clone has only one observation. This same CDR3 is encoded by further DNA sequences in the sample. This chain uses TRBV10-3 with TRBJ2-7, with D unresolved. Germline V gene data show CDR1 as ENHRY and CDR2 as SYGVKD. V gave up 0 bases and J gave up 1 base, with 10 bases separating them. The length of the CDR3 is 15 residues. In DNA, the CDR3 is TGTGCCATCAGTGAGTCCTTGGCAGGATCCTACGAGCAGTACTTC. As protein: CAISESLAGSYEQYF.

This clone was seen a handful of times. The chain recombines TRBV5-1 with TRBJ2-2, with TRBD1 as a possible D gene (5 bases). The ends were cut back, 4 bases at V and 8 bases at J, with 12 bases in the middle. The CDR3 sequence is 13 residues long. Germline V lookup: CDR1 SGHRS, CDR2 YFSETQ. This CDR3 reads CASSETVDGELFF. As DNA, the CDR3 is TGCGCCAGCAGCGAGACAGTCGATGGGGAGCTGTTTTTT.

The chain recombines TRBV5-1 with TRBJ2-6; a possible D gene is TRBD1 (6 bases). Trimming shortened V by 4 bases and J by 1 base, and 6 bases separated the two germline ends. Germline values: CDR1 SGHRS, CDR2 YFSETQ. CDR3 size: 14 residues. DNA of the CDR3: TGCGCCAGCAGCGACAGGTCTGGGGCCAACGTCCTGACTTTC. Its protein product is CASSDRSGANVLTF.

In its sample, this clone was seen a few times. This rearrangement joins TRBV30 to TRBJ2-7, with 9 bases aligning to TRBD2. The CDR3 is made up of 14 amino acids. Germline assignment: CDR1 GTSNPN and CDR2 SVGIG (reference sequence). The ends lost 1 base at V and 7 bases at J; junction bases unmatched: 8. CDR3 in DNA: TGTGCCTGGAGTGCCCGAGCGGGAGGTGGGGAGCAGTACTTC. It codes for CAWSARAGGGEQYF.

The chain's CDR3 is CASSLGGTDYPYEQYF. The CDR3 DNA reads as TGTGCCAGCAGCTTAGGAGGGACAGATTACCCGTACGAGCAGTACTTC. J is TRBJ2-7 and V is TRBV7-2; TRBD1 matches 7 bases. Per germline, CDR1 SGHTA and CDR2 FQGNSA. The CDR3 sequence is 16 residues long. Germline trimming cut 1 base from V and 4 bases from J; bases unmatched to any gene: 10.

In its sample, this clone was seen once. This chain connects TRBV30 to TRBJ2-1, with D tentatively TRBD2 (6 bases). The V end was cut by 5 bases, the J end by 6 bases, with 20 bases between. Germline CDR1 reads GTSNPN; CDR2 reads SVGIG (reference sequence). CDR3 length: 15 amino acids. The CDR3 is CAWWGVSEGFNEQFF. DNA for the CDR3: TGTGCCTGGTGGGGGGTGTCCGAAGGATTCAATGAGCAGTTCTTC.

The CDR3 region has the DNA TGTGCCAGCAGCTTGGGTGGGACAGGCAATCAGCCCCAGCATTTT. Amino acid sequence: CASSLGGTGNQPQHF. The chain links TRBV5-4 to TRBJ1-5, with 7 bases matching TRBD1. Per germline, CDR1 SGHNT and CDR2 YYREEE (reference sequence). The V segment lost 0 bases and the J segment 2 bases; nucleotides outside the gene matches: 2. The CDR3 contains 15 residues.

This clone came up a few times. The rearrangement uses TRBV19 and TRBJ2-1; the match to TRBD2 covers 12 bases. Per germline, CDR1 LNHDA and CDR2 SQIVND (reference sequence). J gave up 5 bases and V 7 bases, and 9 bases lay outside the gene matches. The CDR3 is 16 amino acids. This chain's CDR3 is CASIPSGRVSNNEQFF. CDR3 bases: TGTGCCAGTATTCCTAGCGGGAGGGTGAGTAACAATGAGCAGTTCTTC.